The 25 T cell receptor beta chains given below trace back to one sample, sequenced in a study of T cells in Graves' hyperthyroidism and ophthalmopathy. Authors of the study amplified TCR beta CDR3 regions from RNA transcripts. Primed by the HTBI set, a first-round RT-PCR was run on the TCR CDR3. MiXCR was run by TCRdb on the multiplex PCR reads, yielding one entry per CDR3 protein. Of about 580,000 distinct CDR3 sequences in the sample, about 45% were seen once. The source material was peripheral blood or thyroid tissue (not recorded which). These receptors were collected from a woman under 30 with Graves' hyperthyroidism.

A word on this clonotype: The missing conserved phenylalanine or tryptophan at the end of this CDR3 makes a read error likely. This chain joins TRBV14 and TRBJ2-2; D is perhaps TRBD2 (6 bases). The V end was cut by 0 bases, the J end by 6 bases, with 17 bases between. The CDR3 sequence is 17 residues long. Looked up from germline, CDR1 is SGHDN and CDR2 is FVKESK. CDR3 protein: CASSQDTTGEGSGELFS. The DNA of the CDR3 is TGTGCCAGCAGCCAAGATACAACGGGAGAGGGGTCCGGGGAGCTGTTTTCT.

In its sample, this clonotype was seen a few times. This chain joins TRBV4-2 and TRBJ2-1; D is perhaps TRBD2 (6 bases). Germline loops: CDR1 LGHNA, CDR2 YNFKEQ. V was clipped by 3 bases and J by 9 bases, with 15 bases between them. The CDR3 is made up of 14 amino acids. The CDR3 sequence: CASSQATSLGEQFF. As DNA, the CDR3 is TGTGCCAGCAGCCAGGCGACTAGTCTGGGTGAGCAGTTCTTC.

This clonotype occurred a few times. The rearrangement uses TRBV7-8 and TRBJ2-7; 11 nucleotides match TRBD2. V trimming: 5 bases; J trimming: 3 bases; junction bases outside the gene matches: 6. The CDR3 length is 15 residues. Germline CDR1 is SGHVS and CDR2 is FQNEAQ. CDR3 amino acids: CASSTRLAGSYEQYF. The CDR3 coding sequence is TGTGCCAGCAGCACTCGACTAGCGGGAAGCTACGAGCAGTACTTC.

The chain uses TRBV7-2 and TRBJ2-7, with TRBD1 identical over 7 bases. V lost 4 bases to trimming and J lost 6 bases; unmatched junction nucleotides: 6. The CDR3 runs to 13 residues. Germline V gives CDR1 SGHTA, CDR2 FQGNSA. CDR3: CASSSTGSSEQYF. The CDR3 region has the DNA TGTGCCAGCAGCTCGACAGGGAGCTCCGAGCAGTACTTC.

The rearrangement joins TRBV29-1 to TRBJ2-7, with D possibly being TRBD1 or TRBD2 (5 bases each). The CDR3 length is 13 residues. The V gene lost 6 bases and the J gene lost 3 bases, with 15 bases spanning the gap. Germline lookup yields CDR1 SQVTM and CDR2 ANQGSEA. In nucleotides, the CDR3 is TGCAGCGTCGGGACCCTAGAGTTCTACGAGCAGTACTTC. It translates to CSVGTLEFYEQYF.

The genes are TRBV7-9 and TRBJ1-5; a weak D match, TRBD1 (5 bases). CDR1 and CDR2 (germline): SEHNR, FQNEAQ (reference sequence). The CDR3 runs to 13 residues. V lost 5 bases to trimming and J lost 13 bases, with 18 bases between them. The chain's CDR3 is CASSPDSYSNQHF. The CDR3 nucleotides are TGTGCCAGCAGCCCTGACAGCTATAGCAATCAGCATTTT.

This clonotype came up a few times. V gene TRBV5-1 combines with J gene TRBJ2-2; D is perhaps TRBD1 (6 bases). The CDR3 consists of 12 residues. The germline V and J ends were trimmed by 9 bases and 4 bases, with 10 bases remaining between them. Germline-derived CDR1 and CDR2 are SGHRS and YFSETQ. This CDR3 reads CATRGSTGELFF. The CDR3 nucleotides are TGCGCCACGAGGGGGAGCACCGGGGAGCTGTTTTTT.

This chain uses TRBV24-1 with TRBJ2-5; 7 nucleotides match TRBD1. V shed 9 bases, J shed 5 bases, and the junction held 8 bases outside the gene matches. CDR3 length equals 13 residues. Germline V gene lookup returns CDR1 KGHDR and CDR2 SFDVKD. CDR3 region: CATQDRVYETQYF. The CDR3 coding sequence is TGTGCCACCCAAGACAGGGTATACGAGACCCAGTACTTC.

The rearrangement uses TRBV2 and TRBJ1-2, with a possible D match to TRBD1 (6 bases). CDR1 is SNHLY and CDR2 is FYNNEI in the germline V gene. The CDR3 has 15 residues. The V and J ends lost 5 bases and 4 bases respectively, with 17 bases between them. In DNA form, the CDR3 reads TGTGCCAGCAGTTTATCAGGGGTGTGGTCCTATGGCTACACCTTC. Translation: CASSLSGVWSYGYTF. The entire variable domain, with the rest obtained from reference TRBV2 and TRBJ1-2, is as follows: EPEVTQTPSHQVTQMGQEVILRCVPISNHLYFYWYRQILGQKVEFLVSFYNNEISEKSEIFDDQFSVERPDGSNFTLKIRSTKLEDSAMYFCASSLSGVWSYGYTFGSGTRLTVV.

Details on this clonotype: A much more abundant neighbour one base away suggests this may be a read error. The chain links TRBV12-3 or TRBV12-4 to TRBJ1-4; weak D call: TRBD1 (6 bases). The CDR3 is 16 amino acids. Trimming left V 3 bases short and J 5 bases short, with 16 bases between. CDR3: CASSFDTGASNEKLFF. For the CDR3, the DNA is TGTGCCAGCAGTTTCGATACGGGGGCCTCAAATGAAAAACTGTTTTTT.

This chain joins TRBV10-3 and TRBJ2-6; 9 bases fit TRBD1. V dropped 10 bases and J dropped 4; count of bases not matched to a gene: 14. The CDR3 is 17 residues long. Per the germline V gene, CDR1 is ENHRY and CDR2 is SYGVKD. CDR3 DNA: TGTGCCACCACCGGGACAGGGAGAGTTGCCGGGGCCAACGTCCTGACTTTC. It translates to CATTGTGRVAGANVLTF.

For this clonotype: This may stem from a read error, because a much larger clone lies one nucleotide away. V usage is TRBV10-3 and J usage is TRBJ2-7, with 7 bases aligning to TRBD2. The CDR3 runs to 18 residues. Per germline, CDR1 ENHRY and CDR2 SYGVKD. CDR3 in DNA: TGTGCCATCAGTGAGTCTCTACTGAGCGGGAAATCTACCTACGAGCAGTGCTTC. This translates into CAISESLLSGKSTYEQCF.

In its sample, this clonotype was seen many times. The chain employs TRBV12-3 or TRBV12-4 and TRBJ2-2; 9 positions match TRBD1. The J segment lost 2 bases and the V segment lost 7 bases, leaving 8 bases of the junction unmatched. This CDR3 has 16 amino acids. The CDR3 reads CASTTRDRVNTGELFF. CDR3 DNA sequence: TGTGCCAGCACCACGAGGGACAGGGTAAACACCGGGGAGCTGTTTTTT.

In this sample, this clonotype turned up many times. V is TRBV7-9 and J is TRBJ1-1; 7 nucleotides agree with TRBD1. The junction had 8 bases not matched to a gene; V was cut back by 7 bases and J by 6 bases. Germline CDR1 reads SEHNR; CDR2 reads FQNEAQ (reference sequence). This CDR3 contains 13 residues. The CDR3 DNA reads TGTGCCAGCACCCTAGGGGGCGAGGCTGAAGCTTTCTTT. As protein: CASTLGGEAEAFF.

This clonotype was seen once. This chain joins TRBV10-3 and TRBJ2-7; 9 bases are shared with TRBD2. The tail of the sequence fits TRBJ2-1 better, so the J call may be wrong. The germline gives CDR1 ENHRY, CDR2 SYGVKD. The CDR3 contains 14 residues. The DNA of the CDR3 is TGTGCCATCAGAGGCCTAGCGGGAAGCAATGAGCAGTTCTTC. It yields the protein CAIRGLAGSNEQFF.

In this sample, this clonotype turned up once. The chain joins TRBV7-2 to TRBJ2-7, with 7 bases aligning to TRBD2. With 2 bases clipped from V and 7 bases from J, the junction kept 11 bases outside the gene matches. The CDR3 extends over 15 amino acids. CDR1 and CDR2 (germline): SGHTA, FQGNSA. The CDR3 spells CASSLFAGVGNEQYF. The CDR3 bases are TGTGCCAGCAGCTTATTTGCGGGAGTGGGCAATGAGCAGTACTTC.

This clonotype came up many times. Here the CDR3 reads CAISDFAGTSGRLETQYF. The CDR3 DNA reads as TGTGCCATCAGTGATTTTGCGGGGACTAGCGGGAGGTTGGAGACCCAGTACTTC. The chain has TRBV10-3 and TRBJ2-5; TRBD2 agrees at 15 bases. Germline loops: CDR1 ENHRY, CDR2 SYGVKD. Trimming removed 3 bases from V and 5 bases from J; junction bases left unmatched: 10. The length of the CDR3 is 18 residues.

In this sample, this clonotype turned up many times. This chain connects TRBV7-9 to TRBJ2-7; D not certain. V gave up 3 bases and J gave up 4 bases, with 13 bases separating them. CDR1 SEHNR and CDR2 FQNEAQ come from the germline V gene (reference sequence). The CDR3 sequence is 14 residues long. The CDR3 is CASSFSDGVYEQYF. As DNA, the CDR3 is TGTGCCAGCAGCTTCAGTGACGGCGTTTACGAGCAGTACTTC.

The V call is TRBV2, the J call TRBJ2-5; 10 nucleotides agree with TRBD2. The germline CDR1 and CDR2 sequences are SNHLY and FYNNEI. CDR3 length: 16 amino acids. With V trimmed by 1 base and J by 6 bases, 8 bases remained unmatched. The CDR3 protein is CASSEGASGSFKTQYF. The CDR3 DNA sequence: TGTGCCAGCAGTGAAGGGGCTAGCGGGAGTTTTAAGACCCAGTACTTC. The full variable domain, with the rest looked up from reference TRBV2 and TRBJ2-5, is EPEVTQTPSHQVTQMGQEVILRCVPISNHLYFYWYRQILGQKVEFLVSFYNNEISEKSEIFDDQFSVERPDGSNFTLKIRSTKLEDSAMYFCASSEGASGSFKTQYFGPGTRLLVL.

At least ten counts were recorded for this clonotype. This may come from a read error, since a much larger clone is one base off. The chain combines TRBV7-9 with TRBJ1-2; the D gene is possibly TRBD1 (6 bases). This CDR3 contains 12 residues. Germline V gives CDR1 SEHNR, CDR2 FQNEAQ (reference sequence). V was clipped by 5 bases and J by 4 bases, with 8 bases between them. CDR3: CASSVTGYGYTF. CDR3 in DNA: TGTGCCAGCAGCGTGACAGGCTATGGCTACACCTTC.

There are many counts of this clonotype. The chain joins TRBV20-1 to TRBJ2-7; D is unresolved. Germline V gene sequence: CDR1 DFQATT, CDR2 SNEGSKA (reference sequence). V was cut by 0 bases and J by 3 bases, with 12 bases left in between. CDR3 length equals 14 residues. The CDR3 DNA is TGCAGTGCTAGAGACGCAGGAATCCACTACGAGCAGTACTTC. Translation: CSARDAGIHYEQYF.

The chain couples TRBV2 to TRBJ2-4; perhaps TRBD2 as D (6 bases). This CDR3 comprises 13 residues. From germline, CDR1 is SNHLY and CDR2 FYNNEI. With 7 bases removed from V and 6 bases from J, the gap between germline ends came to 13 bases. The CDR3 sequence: CASISNGGNIQYF. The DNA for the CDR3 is TGTGCCAGCATTTCCAACGGGGGAAACATTCAGTACTTC.

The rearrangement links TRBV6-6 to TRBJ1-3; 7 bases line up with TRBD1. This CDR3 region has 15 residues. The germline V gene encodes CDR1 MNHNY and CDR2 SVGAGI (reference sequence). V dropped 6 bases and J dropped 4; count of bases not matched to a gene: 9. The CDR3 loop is CASRTQGLSGNTIYF. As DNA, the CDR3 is TGTGCCAGCAGAACACAGGGGTTATCCGGAAACACCATATATTTT.

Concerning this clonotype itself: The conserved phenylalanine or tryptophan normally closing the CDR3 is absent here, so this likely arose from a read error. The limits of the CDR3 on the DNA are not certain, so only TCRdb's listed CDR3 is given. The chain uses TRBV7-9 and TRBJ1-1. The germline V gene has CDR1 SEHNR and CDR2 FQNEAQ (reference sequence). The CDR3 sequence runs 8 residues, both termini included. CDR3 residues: CASSHALA.

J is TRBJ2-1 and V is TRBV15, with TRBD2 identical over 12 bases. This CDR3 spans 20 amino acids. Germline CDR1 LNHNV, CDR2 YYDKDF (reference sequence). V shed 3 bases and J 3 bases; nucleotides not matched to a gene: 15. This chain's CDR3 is CATSSPQGGLAGGFYNEQFF. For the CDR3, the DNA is TGTGCCACCAGCAGCCCACAGGGTGGGCTAGCGGGAGGGTTCTACAATGAGCAGTTCTTC. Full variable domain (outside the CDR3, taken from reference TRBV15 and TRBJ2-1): DAMVIQNPRYQVTQFGKPVTLSCSQTLNHNVMYWYQQKSSQAPKLLFHYYDKDFNNEADTPDNFQSRRPNTSFCFLDIRSPGLGDTAMYLCATSSPQGGLAGGFYNEQFFGPGTRLTVL.